Listed below are T cell receptor beta chains from one sample, sequenced in a study of identical twins. TCRdb analysed the 5' RACE reads with MiXCR anew, one entry per CDR3 protein. The table lists hundreds of thousands of distinct CDR3 sequences, 18% of them singletons. These sequences were also reported in another study, on T cells expressing NK-cell markers.

The specimen sequenced was PBMCs. The receptors stem from a woman between 18 and 29 years old in good health. The CDR3 runs from the conserved cysteine through the conserved F or W. D genes are given only for firm matches. Size tells how often a clone was seen (once, few, many) or the class of an expanded clone, and some rows leave it out.

J: TRBJ1-1; V: TRBV7-9; D: -; size: few; CDR3: CASSQDGGVNTEAFF; DNA: TGTGCCAGCAGCCAAGACGGTGGGGTGAACACTGAAGCTTTCTTT
J: TRBJ2-3; V: TRBV6-2/TRBV6-3; D: -; size: few; CDR3: CASSYLFGRGDTQYF; DNA: TGTGCCAGCAGTTACCTGTTCGGTCGCGGGGATACGCAGTATTTT
J: TRBJ1-5; V: TRBV19; D: -; size: -; CDR3: CASSISGYNQPQHF; DNA: TGTGCCAGTAGTATTTCAGGGTACAATCAGCCCCAGCATTTT
J: TRBJ2-7; V: TRBV5-1; D: -; size: -; CDR3: CASSPAGTRYEQYF; DNA: TGCGCCAGCAGCCCCGCCGGGACCCGCTACGAGCAGTACTTC
J: TRBJ2-1; V: TRBV11-1; D: -; size: -; CDR3: CASSLGLVGNNEQFF; DNA: TGTGCCAGCAGCTTAGGACTAGTCGGGAACAATGAGCAGTTCTTC
J: TRBJ2-5; V: TRBV5-1; D: -; size: many; CDR3: CASSLEGTHQETQYF; DNA: TGCGCCAGCAGCTTGGAAGGGACACACCAAGAGACCCAGTACTTC
J: TRBJ2-3; V: TRBV20-1; D: TRBD1; size: many; CDR3: CSAWDRESDTQYF; DNA: TGCAGTGCCTGGGACAGGGAGTCAGATACGCAGTATTTT
J: TRBJ2-7; V: TRBV5-1; D: -; size: -; CDR3: CASSFGQGGSYEQYF; DNA: TGCGCCAGCAGCTTCGGCCAGGGGGGCTCCTACGAGCAGTACTTC
J: TRBJ2-7; V: TRBV10-3; D: TRBD1; size: few; CDR3: CAIRPGQDYEQYF; DNA: TGTGCCATCAGGCCGGGACAGGACTACGAGCAGTACTTC
J: TRBJ2-5; V: TRBV7-2; D: -; size: many; CDR3: CASSLGLEQETQYF; DNA: TGTGCCAGCAGCCTAGGACTGGAACAAGAGACCCAGTACTTC
J: TRBJ1-1; V: TRBV9; D: TRBD1; size: many; CDR3: CASSAGTDRTEAFF; DNA: TGTGCCAGCAGCGCCGGGACAGACAGAACAGAAGCTTTCTTT
J: TRBJ1-1; V: TRBV15; D: -; size: many; CDR3: CATSRGGPEAFF; DNA: TGTGCCACCAGCAGAGGAGGCCCTGAAGCTTTCTTT
J: TRBJ1-2; V: TRBV2; D: -; size: -; CDR3: CASSPGAGYYGYTF; DNA: TGTGCCAGCAGCCCGGGGGCAGGTTACTATGGCTACACCTTC
J: TRBJ2-7; V: TRBV7-2; D: -; size: once; CDR3: CASSFGRGLEQYF; DNA: TGTGCCAGCAGCTTTGGGCGGGGTCTCGAGCAGTACTTC
J: TRBJ2-7; V: TRBV3-1; D: -; size: -; CDR3: CASSQDTDWYEQYF; DNA: TGTGCCAGCAGCCAAGATACGGATTGGTACGAGCAGTACTTC
J: TRBJ2-1; V: TRBV7-9; D: -; size: -; CDR3: CASSLVISGFHNEQFF; DNA: TGTGCCAGCAGCTTAGTTATTTCGGGATTCCACAATGAGCAGTTCTTC
J: TRBJ1-6; V: TRBV20-1; D: TRBD1; size: few; CDR3: CSARLTGTGNSPLHF; DNA: TGCAGTGCTAGATTGACCGGGACAGGCAATTCACCCCTCCACTTT
J: TRBJ2-7; V: TRBV10-3; D: TRBD2; size: -; CDR3: CAINSLAGGPGEQYF; DNA: TGTGCCATCAACTCTTTAGCGGGAGGGCCAGGCGAGCAGTACTTC
J: TRBJ1-1; V: TRBV12-3/TRBV12-4; D: TRBD1; size: -; CDR3: CASGTGGENTEAFF; DNA: TGTGCCTCCGGGACAGGGGGTGAGAACACTGAAGCTTTCTTT
J: TRBJ2-7; V: TRBV20-1; D: -; size: -; CDR3: CSANSVSYEQYF; DNA: TGCAGTGCTAACAGCGTCTCCTACGAGCAGTACTTC
J: TRBJ2-7; V: TRBV3-1; D: TRBD2; size: -; CDR3: CASSQVRHGGSGRFSYEQYF; DNA: TGTGCCAGCAGCCAAGTACGCCACGGTGGTAGCGGGAGGTTCTCCTACGAGCAGTACTTC
J: TRBJ2-1; V: TRBV7-8; D: -; size: few; CDR3: CASSSDLAVYNEQFF; DNA: TGTGCCAGCAGCTCCGACTTGGCAGTTTACAATGAGCAGTTCTTC
J: TRBJ2-7; V: TRBV20-1; D: TRBD1; size: few; CDR3: CSAGGTGHNEQYF; DNA: TGCAGTGCTGGCGGGACAGGGCATAACGAGCAGTACTTC